This T cell receptor beta chain was retrieved from a study of early T cells in non-severe SARS-CoV-2 infection. Study details: Sequencing input comprised bulk RNA from unsorted whole blood; chain pairing was not available.

Germline V gene sequence: CDR1 SEHNR, CDR2 FQNEAQ (reference sequence). CDR3 length: 14 amino acids. V was trimmed by 5 bases and J by 1 base, leaving 8 bases between them. Attachment of unique molecular identifiers was made to individual cDNA molecules. TCRdb re-analysed the 5' RACE reads in MiXCR, keeping a single row per CDR3 protein. The sample carries tens of thousands of distinct CDR3 sequences, about 15% recorded once. The study, taken as a whole, reports: VDJdb matching favored anti-spike CD8 responses, missing private and CD4 specificities.

As to this clonotype: Its antigen is as yet unknown.

The rearrangement links TRBV7-9 to TRBJ2-2; maybe TRBD1 (6 bases). The receptor's source is an adult who was a healthcare worker with PCR-confirmed SARS-CoV-2 infection or an uninfected control (not recorded which). Sequencing used whole blood. The CDR3 DNA sequence: TGTGCCAGCAGCCAGACAGGGAACACCGGGGAGCTGTTTTTT. Residues: CASSQTGNTGELFF.